The next 32 T cell receptor beta chains were all read from a single sample in a study of blood T cell repertoires in COVID-19. Using immunoSEQ multiplex PCR, the repertoire was profiled, and TCRdb retains in-frame clones only, with some absent. Of about 220,000 clones in the sample, around 85% were seen once. What was sequenced was PBMCs or T cells enriched from blood (not recorded which). These receptors originate from a woman aged 40 to 50 with acute COVID-19.

The chain is built from TRBV5-5 and TRBJ2-7, with TRBD1 identical over 11 bases. After removal of 3 bases from V and 3 bases from J, the junction contained 8 bases not matched to a gene. The CDR3 has 16 amino acids. The germline CDR1 and CDR2 sequences are SGHKS and YYEKEE (reference sequence). CDR3 bases: TGTGCCAGCAGCTGGGGGACAGGGGGAAAGGGCTACGAGCAGTACTTC. Translation gives CASSWGTGGKGYEQYF.

The count of this clone is one. The CDR3 loop reads CASSWDLKRDTQYF. CDR3 bases: TGTGCCAGCAGCTGGGACTTAAAAAGAGATACGCAGTATTTT. This chain connects TRBV5-6 to TRBJ2-3; possible D gene TRBD2, 6 bases. The CDR3 runs to 14 residues. Trimming removed 3 bases at V and 5 bases at J, with 13 bases between. Germline CDR1 reads SGHDT; CDR2 reads YYEEEE.

The CDR3 region is CASSYNVRAAGNTIYF. DNA of the CDR3: TGTGCCAGCAGTTATAATGTCAGGGCTGCTGGAAACACCATATATTTT. V usage is TRBV6-5 and J usage is TRBJ1-3, with D maybe TRBD1 (5 bases). The CDR3 is made up of 16 amino acids. Deletions cut 3 bases from V and 2 bases from J, with 14 bases between. In germline, CDR1 is MNHEY, CDR2 SVGAGI.

The chain employs TRBV30 and TRBJ1-4; maybe TRBD1 (6 bases). The CDR3 has 14 amino acids. Germline V gene data show CDR1 as GTSNPN and CDR2 as SVGIG (reference sequence). V lost 3 bases to trimming and J lost 8 bases, with 16 bases between them. The CDR3 nucleotides read TGTGCCTGGAGGAACAGGGCTCTAGACGAAAAACTGTTTTTT. Translated: CAWRNRALDEKLFF.

The chain employs TRBV28 and TRBJ2-3, with 8 positions matching TRBD1. This CDR3 region has 15 residues. The junction had 6 bases not matched to a gene; V was cut back by 2 bases and J by 5 bases. The germline CDR1 and CDR2 sequences are MDHEN and SYDVKM. CDR3 amino acids: CASSLAGQGGDTQYF. Written as DNA, the CDR3 is TGTGCCAGCAGTTTAGCTGGACAGGGAGGAGATACGCAGTATTTT. The complete variable domain, with remaining parts taken from reference TRBV28 and TRBJ2-3, reads DVKVTQSSRYLVKRTGEKVFLECVQDMDHENMFWYRQDPGLGLRLIYFSYDVKMKEKGDIPEGYSVSREKKERFSLILESASTNQTSMYLCASSLAGQGGDTQYFGPGTRLTVL.

This chain connects TRBV3-1 (or the pseudogene TRBV3-2) to TRBJ1-2; D may be TRBD1 (5 bases). The CDR3 totals 14 residues. The V gene lost 4 bases and the J gene lost 2 bases, with 11 bases spanning the gap. Germline assignment: CDR1 LGHDT and CDR2 YNNKEL (reference sequence). CDR3 coding DNA: TGTGCCAGCAGCCCGACCAGGGTGAACTATGGCTACACCTTC. This codes for CASSPTRVNYGYTF.

This chain joins TRBV9 and TRBJ2-2; D may be TRBD2 (6 bases). This CDR3 has 15 amino acids. Germline CDR1 and CDR2: SGDLS and YYNGEE. V gave up 2 bases and J gave up 5 bases, with 13 bases separating them. The CDR3 DNA is TGTGCCAGCAGCGTGATAGCGGAGGGAACCGGGGAGCTGTTTTTT. It yields the protein CASSVIAEGTGELFF.

The chain uses TRBV5-1 and TRBJ2-1, with 9 bases that match TRBD1. V shed 1 base, J shed 9 bases, and the junction held 14 bases outside the gene matches. The germline CDR1 and CDR2 sequences are SGHRS and YFSETQ. The CDR3 consists of 17 residues. The CDR3 DNA is TGCGCCAGCAGCTTGTTAAGTTGGGGGACAGGGTCGGGTGAGCAGTTCTTC. Translating gives CASSLLSWGTGSGEQFF.

The CDR3 is CASTHGGYRGVNTEAFF. DNA of the CDR3: TGTGCCAGCACCCACGGAGGGTACAGGGGTGTTAACACTGAAGCTTTCTTT. V gene TRBV28 combines with J gene TRBJ1-1; 7 bases align to TRBD1. CDR1 is MDHEN and CDR2 is SYDVKM in the germline V gene. This CDR3 has 17 residues. J lost 2 bases, V lost 7 bases, and 16 bases had no gene match.

The chain links TRBV6-5 to TRBJ1-5; 7 nucleotides line up with TRBD1. With V trimmed by 6 bases and J by 4 bases, 9 bases remained unmatched. This CDR3 has 15 residues. CDR1 is MNHEY, CDR2 SVGAGI, per germline. CDR3 loop: CASSALRDSNQPQHF. CDR3 in DNA: TGTGCCAGCAGCGCACTTCGGGACAGTAATCAGCCCCAGCATTTT.

CDR3 sequence (DNA): TGTGCCAGCAGCGATCTAGCGGGGCTCTCCTACGAGCAGTACTTC. As protein: CASSDLAGLSYEQYF. The V gene is TRBV7-2, the J gene TRBJ2-7, with 9 bases that match TRBD2. Trimming took 5 bases from V and 0 from J; bases not matched to a gene: 5. Germline CDR1 and CDR2: SGHTA and FQGNSA. CDR3 length equals 15 residues.

CDR3 amino acids: CATSAHGGAEQYF. For the CDR3, the DNA is TGTGCCACCAGTGCACACGGGGGGGCGGAGCAGTACTTC. The chain carries TRBV24-1 and TRBJ2-7; TRBD2 matches 8 bases. The V segment lost 5 bases and the J segment 7 bases; nucleotides outside the gene matches: 6. Germline V CDR1 and CDR2: KGHDR, SFDVKD. This CDR3 has 13 residues.

The V gene is TRBV6-5, the J gene TRBJ2-5; TRBD1 agrees at 7 bases. Germline CDR1 is MNHEY and CDR2 is SVGAGI. The CDR3 loop spans 15 amino acids. Trimming at V came to 6 bases and at J to 2 bases, leaving 9 bases not matched to a gene. The CDR3 is CASSRDRVPQETQYF. CDR3 coding DNA: TGTGCCAGCAGCCGAGACAGGGTACCGCAAGAGACCCAGTACTTC.

This clone was observed a single time. V usage is TRBV9 and J usage is TRBJ2-2; D gene uncertain. This CDR3 spans 16 amino acids. The V end lost 0 bases, the J end lost 3 bases, and 12 bases lay between the germline ends. Per germline, CDR1 SGDLS and CDR2 YYNGEE. The CDR3 region is CASSVEASRDTGELFF. CDR3 nucleotides: TGTGCCAGCAGCGTAGAGGCCAGCCGGGACACCGGGGAGCTGTTTTTT.

The V call is TRBV6-4, the J call TRBJ1-1, with D possibly being TRBD1 (5 bases). Trimming removed 1 base from V and 5 bases from J, with 8 bases in between. Germline-derived CDR1 and CDR2 are MRHNA and SNTAGT. This CDR3 is 13 amino acids long. This CDR3 reads CASSDFGGTEAFF. CDR3 in DNA: TGTGCCAGCAGTGACTTCGGGGGGACTGAAGCTTTCTTT.

This chain joins TRBV6-2 or TRBV6-3 and TRBJ2-1; D might be TRBD2 (7 bases). The CDR3 length is 14 residues. Looked up from germline, CDR1 is MNHEY and CDR2 is SVGEGT. V lost 5 bases to trimming and J lost 9 bases, with 17 bases between them. The CDR3 reads CASSGGGGLGEQFF. CDR3 in DNA: TGTGCCAGCAGTGGGGGAGGGGGACTTGGTGAGCAGTTCTTC.

CDR3 coding DNA: TGTGCCAGCAGCCTAGGGCCCAGCAGGGACGAGCAGTACTTC. Translation: CASSLGPSRDEQYF. The gene calls are TRBV9 and TRBJ2-7; tentatively, D is TRBD1 (5 bases). V lost 4 bases and J lost 5, with 16 bases in between. CDR3 length equals 14 residues. Germline V lookup: CDR1 SGDLS, CDR2 YYNGEE.

The genes are TRBV6-5 and TRBJ2-1; maybe TRBD2 (6 bases). There are 15 residues in the CDR3. Deletions cut 7 bases from V and 3 bases from J, with 16 bases between. Per germline, CDR1 MNHEY and CDR2 SVGAGI. CDR3 residues: CASIITGDDYNEQFF. The CDR3 region has the DNA TGTGCCAGCATCATAACGGGAGATGACTACAATGAGCAGTTCTTC.

V and J are TRBV7-3 and TRBJ1-2, with TRBD1 identical over 7 bases. This CDR3 is built from 14 residues. The junction had 5 bases not matched to a gene; V was cut back by 1 base and J by 6 bases. The V gene's germline CDR1 is SGHTA and CDR2 FQGTGA. CDR3 nucleotides: TGTGCCAGCAGCTTAAAAGGGGGCGCGGATGGCTACACCTTC. It translates to CASSLKGGADGYTF. The full variable domain, in which reference TRBV7-3 and TRBJ1-2 provide the parts outside the CDR3, is GAGVSQTPSNKVTEKGKYVELRCDPISGHTALYWYRQSLGQGPEFLIYFQGTGAADDSGLPNDRFFAVRPEGSVSTLKIQRTERGDSAVYLCASSLKGGADGYTFGSGTRLTVV.

The chain employs TRBV6-2 or TRBV6-3 and TRBJ1-5; D remains ambiguous. This CDR3 has 13 residues. V was clipped by 6 bases and J by 5 bases, with 11 bases between them. The V gene's germline CDR1 is MNHEY and CDR2 SVGEGT. This chain's CDR3 is CASSHGSYQPQHF. The CDR3 nucleotides are TGTGCCAGCAGCCATGGCAGTTATCAGCCCCAGCATTTT.

The V and J genes are TRBV30 and TRBJ1-4; D is uncertain. There are 15 residues in the CDR3. The ends were cut back, 0 bases at V and 7 bases at J, with 15 bases in the middle. Germline lookup yields CDR1 GTSNPN and CDR2 SVGIG (reference sequence). This CDR3 reads CAWSVLGRGSEKLFF. The CDR3 nucleotides are TGTGCCTGGAGTGTGTTGGGGAGAGGGTCTGAAAAACTGTTTTTT.

The chain is built from TRBV11-3 and TRBJ2-1, with 10 bases that match TRBD2. Germline CDR1 is SGHNT and CDR2 is YENEEA. The CDR3 is 18 amino acids. The junction had 7 bases not matched to a gene; V was cut back by 0 bases and J by 2 bases. The CDR3 DNA is TGTGCCAGCAGCTTAGAAGCTAGCGGGGGTGGCCCCTACAATGAGCAGTTCTTC. Its translation is CASSLEASGGGPYNEQFF.

This clone was seen just once. CDR3 in amino acids: CASQPGGSDGYTF. The CDR3, as DNA: TGTGCCAGCCAACCAGGGGGATCGGATGGCTACACCTTC. The chain is built from TRBV18 and TRBJ1-2; 7 bases are a match to TRBD1. V shed 8 bases, J shed 6 bases, and the junction held 9 bases outside the gene matches. Per the germline V gene, CDR1 is KGHSH and CDR2 is LQKENI. The CDR3 consists of 13 residues.

The CDR3 is CASSPLYQETQYF. The CDR3 DNA is TGTGCCAGCAGCCCCTTGTACCAAGAGACCCAGTACTTC. The chain joins TRBV7-2 to TRBJ2-5; D is unresolved. With 5 bases removed from V and 0 bases from J, the gap between germline ends came to 7 bases. The V gene's germline CDR1 is SGHTA and CDR2 FQGNSA. CDR3 length: 13 residues. The entire variable domain, with the rest obtained from reference TRBV7-2 and TRBJ2-5, is as follows: GAGVSQSPSNKVTEKGKDVELRCDPISGHTALYWYRQSLGQGLEFLIYFQGNSAPDKSGLPSDRFSAERTGGSVSTLTIQRTQQEDSAVYLCASSPLYQETQYFGPGTRLLVL.

V usage is TRBV27 and J usage is TRBJ2-7, with a possible D match to TRBD2 (5 bases). The CDR3 runs 15 residues. Trimming cost V 1 base and J 3 bases, with 13 bases left between them. Germline CDR1 MNHEY, CDR2 SMNVEV (reference sequence). CDR3 DNA sequence: TGTGCCAGCAGTTTATTATCGACTACACTCTACGAGCAGTACTTC. This sequence encodes CASSLLSTTLYEQYF.

This sequence joins TRBV10-3 and TRBJ2-1, with TRBD2 identical over 10 bases. Germline trimming cut 2 bases from V and 4 bases from J; bases unmatched to any gene: 8. The length of the CDR3 is 17 residues. Germline assignment: CDR1 ENHRY and CDR2 SYGVKD. The CDR3 loop reads CAISEGKERGGYNEQFF. Written as DNA, the CDR3 is TGTGCCATCAGTGAGGGGAAGGAGCGGGGGGGTTACAATGAGCAGTTCTTC.

J is TRBJ2-1 and V is TRBV7-8; D gene uncertain. Germline loops: CDR1 SGHVS, CDR2 FQNEAQ. CDR3 length equals 12 residues. Trimming left V 4 bases short and J 8 bases short, with 9 bases between. The CDR3 loop is CASSSAGDEQFF. DNA for the CDR3: TGTGCCAGCAGCTCAGCAGGAGATGAGCAGTTCTTC.

V and J are TRBV9 and TRBJ2-1, with D tentatively TRBD2 (6 bases). CDR1 is SGDLS and CDR2 is YYNGEE in the germline V gene. V lost 0 bases, J lost 3 bases, and 16 bases lay in between. CDR3 length: 17 amino acids. The CDR3 reads CASSVATRREGYNEQFF. In DNA form, the CDR3 reads TGTGCCAGCAGCGTAGCTACTCGGCGGGAAGGCTACAATGAGCAGTTCTTC.

This clone was seen a few times. The chain carries TRBV7-8 and TRBJ1-1; D uncertain. CDR1 and CDR2 (germline): SGHVS, FQNEAQ. V was pared by 4 bases and J by 4 bases, with 10 bases between. The CDR3 has 13 amino acids. The CDR3 region is CASSSDWVTEAFF. CDR3 coding DNA: TGTGCCAGCAGCTCCGACTGGGTCACTGAAGCTTTCTTT. Variable domain in full (rest from reference TRBV7-8 and TRBJ1-1): GAGVSQSPRYKVAKRGQDVALRCDPISGHVSLFWYQQALGQGPEFLTYFQNEAQLDKSGLPSDRFFAERPEGSVSTLKIQRTQQEDSAVYLCASSSDWVTEAFFGQGTRLTVV.

The V gene is TRBV19, the J gene TRBJ2-3; 8 nucleotides agree with TRBD2. This CDR3 is 16 amino acids long. Germline V gene data show CDR1 as LNHDA and CDR2 as SQIVND (reference sequence). With 4 bases clipped from V and 2 bases from J, the junction kept 8 bases outside the gene matches. The CDR3 DNA sequence: TGTGCCAGTAGTAAAAATAGCGGGGCCCTCACAGATACGCAGTATTTT. Translation: CASSKNSGALTDTQYF.

This clone was seen just once. The chain uses TRBV6-6 and TRBJ1-5, with D tentatively TRBD1 (6 bases). Germline V gene sequence: CDR1 MNHNY, CDR2 SVGAGI (reference sequence). The V end lost 2 bases, the J end lost 7 bases, and 18 bases lay between the germline ends. The CDR3 spans 16 residues. CDR3 in DNA: TGTGCCAGCAGTTACGATTCCACAGGGATGGGACAGCCCCAGCATTTT. It encodes CASSYDSTGMGQPQHF.

V usage is TRBV30 and J usage is TRBJ2-1, with 9 bases aligning to TRBD2. V lost 4 bases, J lost 6 bases, and 4 bases stayed unmatched. This CDR3 contains 13 residues. The V gene's germline CDR1 is GTSNPN and CDR2 SVGIG (reference sequence). This chain's CDR3 is CAWTRREGNEQFF. DNA of the CDR3: TGTGCCTGGACGCGGCGGGAGGGCAATGAGCAGTTCTTC.